Below are 27 T cell receptor beta chains sequenced from a single sample in a study of vaccination effects on CD4 cells after COVID-19. What these receptors recognize is not known. Sequenced by immunoSEQ multiplex PCR; TCRdb stores in-frame clones only, minus some. Seen here are about 35,000 clones, roughly two thirds observed once, and the top ten hold 4% to 5%. Culture proceeded for 9 to 11 days, and CD4+ T cells were then isolated. This specimen consisted of CD4+ T cells from PBMCs cultured without peptide, obtained before COVID-19 vaccination. Receptors were obtained from a human donor who received a COVID-19 vaccine.

The V gene is TRBV25-1, the J gene TRBJ1-5, with 9 positions matching TRBD1. Germline trimming cut 5 bases from V and 3 bases from J; bases unmatched to any gene: 5. Germline loops: CDR1 MGHDK, CDR2 SYGVNS. This CDR3 is 15 amino acids long. In nucleotides, the CDR3 is TGTGCCAGCAGTCCGGGACAGGGTTTCAATCAGCCCCAGCATTTT. This gives the protein CASSPGQGFNQPQHF.

This clone was detected a few times. The chain recombines TRBV5-6 with TRBJ1-2, with D possibly being TRBD1 (5 bases). Per the germline V gene, CDR1 is SGHDT and CDR2 is YYEEEE. The CDR3 is 13 residues long. Trimming removed 3 bases at V and 7 bases at J, with 13 bases between. The CDR3 bases are TGTGCCAGCAGCTATTCAGGGCAGAGTGGCTACACCTTC. Protein sequence: CASSYSGQSGYTF.

The gene calls are TRBV4-1 and TRBJ2-7, with 9 bases lining up with TRBD1. V was pared by 4 bases and J by 1 base, with 11 bases of the junction left unmatched. The CDR3 consists of 17 residues. Germline lookup yields CDR1 MGHRA and CDR2 YSYEKL. In DNA form, the CDR3 reads TGCGCCAGCAGCCGCCCCGGGACAGGGAGAGAGTCCTACGAGCAGTACTTC. Translating gives CASSRPGTGRESYEQYF.

The chain joins TRBV5-1 to TRBJ2-2; 8 nucleotides line up with TRBD1. Germline V gives CDR1 SGHRS, CDR2 YFSETQ. Germline trimming cut 4 bases from V and 4 bases from J; bases unmatched to any gene: 6. The CDR3 has 15 amino acids. The CDR3 DNA sequence: TGCGCCAGCAGCACCTCCGGACAGGGCACCGGGGAGCTGTTTTTT. Amino acids: CASSTSGQGTGELFF.

This clone appeared once. This chain links TRBV11-1 with TRBJ1-1; D not resolved. Germline CDR1 and CDR2: SGHAT and FQDESV (reference sequence). Trimming took off 3 bases at V and 0 bases at J, with 8 bases between the two ends. There are 14 residues in the CDR3. CDR3 sequence: CASSLVHLNTEAFF. As DNA, the CDR3 is TGTGCCAGCAGCTTGGTGCACCTGAACACTGAAGCTTTCTTT.

There are a few counts of this clone. The chain carries TRBV5-1 and TRBJ2-7, with 9 bases aligning to TRBD1. There are 17 residues in the CDR3. Germline CDR1 is SGHRS and CDR2 is YFSETQ. Trimming took 4 bases from V and 3 from J; bases not matched to a gene: 14. CDR3 DNA: TGCGCCAGCAGCATTACGGGACAGGGTTTAGAGCACTACGAGCAGTACTTC. This codes for CASSITGQGLEHYEQYF. Full variable domain (outside the CDR3, taken from reference TRBV5-1 and TRBJ2-7): KAGVTQTPRYLIKTRGQQVTLSCSPISGHRSVSWYQQTPGQGLQFLFEYFSETQRNKGNFPGRFSGRQFSNSRSEMNVSTLELGDSALYLCASSITGQGLEHYEQYFGPGTRLTVT.

The chain uses TRBV2 and TRBJ2-2; the D gene is possibly TRBD1 (5 bases). CDR3 size: 16 residues. Germline CDR1 reads SNHLY; CDR2 reads FYNNEI. V was cut by 4 bases and J by 1 base, with 13 bases left in between. Here the CDR3 reads CASSGQGLVNTGELFF. DNA of the CDR3: TGTGCCAGCAGTGGTCAGGGCCTGGTGAACACCGGGGAGCTGTTTTTT.

The CDR3 is CASSNTRQETQYF. The CDR3 DNA sequence: TGTGCCAGTAGTAATACTCGCCAAGAGACCCAGTACTTC. V gene TRBV19 combines with J gene TRBJ2-5; D is ambiguous. This CDR3 has 13 residues. The germline V gene has CDR1 LNHDA and CDR2 SQIVND (reference sequence). Trimming removed 4 bases at V and 1 base at J, with 7 bases between. The full variable domain, rest sourced from reference TRBV19 and TRBJ2-5, is DGGITQSPKYLFRKEGQNVTLSCEQNLNHDAMYWYRQDPGQGLRLIYYSQIVNDFQKGDIAEGYSVSREKKESFPLTVTSAQKNPTAFYLCASSNTRQETQYFGPGTRLLVL.

The chain has TRBV29-1 and TRBJ1-2; no reliable D call. Germline V CDR1 and CDR2: SQVTM, ANQGSEA. The CDR3 runs 12 residues. V was pared by 1 base and J by 8 bases, with 11 bases between. The CDR3 sequence: CSVEVWVDGYTF. The DNA for the CDR3 is TGCAGCGTTGAAGTATGGGTGGACGGCTACACCTTC.

The chain has TRBV5-1 and TRBJ1-3; weak D call: TRBD1 (5 bases). The CDR3 sequence is 14 residues long. The germline gives CDR1 SGHRS, CDR2 YFSETQ. The germline V and J ends were trimmed by 4 bases and 3 bases, with 11 bases remaining between them. This chain's CDR3 is CASSPGAVGNTIYF. The CDR3 DNA reads TGCGCCAGCAGCCCCGGGGCAGTTGGAAACACCATATATTTT.

The chain links TRBV2 to TRBJ1-2; D is perhaps TRBD1 (6 bases). There are 14 residues in the CDR3. The V gene lost 2 bases and the J gene lost 3 bases, with 10 bases spanning the gap. The V gene's germline CDR1 is SNHLY and CDR2 FYNNEI. The CDR3, as DNA: TGTGCCAGCAGTGAACAGGGGTACTACTATGGCTACACCTTC. It encodes CASSEQGYYYGYTF.

J is TRBJ2-7 and V is TRBV6-2 or TRBV6-3; 7 bases align to TRBD1. With V trimmed by 2 bases and J by 1 base, 8 bases remained unmatched. Germline loops: CDR1 MNHEY, CDR2 SVGEGT. This CDR3 contains 16 residues. CDR3 sequence (DNA): TGTGCCAGCAGTTACACCACCACGGGACAGTCCTACGAGCAGTACTTC. This sequence encodes CASSYTTTGQSYEQYF.

The rearrangement uses TRBV11-2 and TRBJ2-3; no reliable D call. Germline V gives CDR1 SGHAT, CDR2 FQNNGV. CDR3 length: 13 residues. With 1 base removed from V and 1 base from J, the gap between germline ends came to 3 bases. DNA for the CDR3: TGTGCCAGCAGCTTAGCCGGCACAGATACGCAGTATTTT. Translation gives CASSLAGTDTQYF.

V is TRBV4-1 and J is TRBJ1-2, with 10 bases lining up with TRBD1. The ends lost 1 base at V and 7 bases at J; junction bases unmatched: 12. The germline gives CDR1 MGHRA, CDR2 YSYEKL. This CDR3 comprises 17 residues. The CDR3 spells CASSQGGRRQGAPGYTF. DNA for the CDR3: TGCGCCAGCAGCCAAGGTGGCCGAAGACAGGGGGCGCCTGGCTACACCTTC.

The chain combines TRBV7-2 with TRBJ2-1, with TRBD2 matching over 9 bases. This CDR3 is built from 15 residues. J was trimmed by 2 bases and V by 5 bases; bases with no gene match: 4. The germline V gene has CDR1 SGHTA and CDR2 FQGNSA. CDR3 DNA: TGTGCCAGCAGCGGACGCGGGAGGGCCTACAATGAGCAGTTCTTC. Encoded protein: CASSGRGRAYNEQFF.

The chain is built from TRBV6-5 and TRBJ1-2; D is possibly TRBD1 (6 bases). Trimming left V 5 bases short and J 3 bases short, with 13 bases between. The CDR3 contains 14 residues. The germline V gene has CDR1 MNHEY and CDR2 SVGAGI. The CDR3 loop is CASSRDRLDYGYTF. CDR3 DNA sequence: TGTGCCAGCAGTCGAGACAGGTTGGACTATGGCTACACCTTC.

A few counts support this clone. This chain uses TRBV29-1 with TRBJ1-3; D is uncertain. The CDR3 covers 13 residues. The germline gives CDR1 SQVTM, CDR2 ANQGSEA. Trimming took 3 bases from V and 4 from J, leaving 10 bases between them. The CDR3 spells CSVDSVGGNTIYF. In DNA, the CDR3 is TGCAGCGTTGATTCCGTGGGAGGAAACACCATATATTTT.

This clone was detected a few times. DNA for the CDR3: TGTGCCAGCAGCCTTAGAGGACAGCAGAACACCATATATTTT. Its protein product is CASSLRGQQNTIYF. The J gene is TRBJ1-3, the V gene TRBV3-1 (or the pseudogene TRBV3-2); D perhaps matches TRBD1 (6 bases). CDR3 length equals 14 residues. In germline, CDR1 is LGHDT, CDR2 YNNKEL (reference sequence). V was pared by 4 bases and J by 7 bases, with 14 bases between.

The rearrangement uses TRBV4-1 and TRBJ2-3; TRBD2 agrees at 8 bases. The germline V gene encodes CDR1 MGHRA and CDR2 YSYEKL. The V segment lost 4 bases and the J segment 4 bases; nucleotides outside the gene matches: 13. The CDR3 covers 17 residues. CDR3 region: CASSPQGLEAGADTQYF. CDR3 in DNA: TGCGCCAGCAGCCCCCAGGGATTAGAAGCGGGAGCAGATACGCAGTATTTT.

The chain carries TRBV4-1 and TRBJ1-5; no clear D gene. This CDR3 comprises 18 residues. Per the germline V gene, CDR1 is MGHRA and CDR2 is YSYEKL. V was clipped by 0 bases and J by 2 bases, with 17 bases between them. The CDR3 region has the DNA TGCGCCAGCAGCCAAGATCGAAGAGGGTTTGGGCGCAATCAGCCCCAGCATTTT. Translating gives CASSQDRRGFGRNQPQHF.

This clone was detected a few times. The V call is TRBV5-1, the J call TRBJ2-1; D not certain. V was trimmed by 0 bases and J by 7 bases, leaving 14 bases between them. CDR1 SGHRS and CDR2 YFSETQ come from the germline V gene. The CDR3 is made up of 15 amino acids. Here the CDR3 reads CASSLGRFSPNEQFF. Here the CDR3 DNA reads TGCGCCAGCAGCTTGGGCCGCTTTAGCCCAAATGAGCAGTTCTTC.

This clone has just a few counts. CDR3 nucleotides: TGCGCCAGCAGCCAAGGGGGGGGCCCCGGTCAGCCCCAGCATTTT. Its protein is CASSQGGGPGQPQHF. This chain connects TRBV4-1 to TRBJ1-5; TRBD1 might be the D (6 bases). The germline CDR1 and CDR2 sequences are MGHRA and YSYEKL. The CDR3 runs 15 residues. Trimming stripped 1 base from V and 6 bases from J, with 13 bases between.

This clone appeared a few times. The chain couples TRBV6-5 to TRBJ1-1; D gene unclear. CDR3 size: 15 residues. Between the trimmed V and J ends, which lost 2 bases and 1 base, there was a span of 11 bases. Germline CDR1 MNHEY, CDR2 SVGAGI. The CDR3 region has the DNA TGTGCCAGCAGTTACAAGGCCAGAGCGAACACTGAAGCTTTCTTT. Translation: CASSYKARANTEAFF.

The rearrangement uses TRBV7-9 and TRBJ2-3; D remains ambiguous. This CDR3 has 16 amino acids. V was cut by 4 bases and J by 2 bases, with 16 bases left in between. Germline V gene data show CDR1 as SEHNR and CDR2 as FQNEAQ (reference sequence). The CDR3 region has the DNA TGTGCCAGCAGCTCCCAGGCGGCTAGACACACAGATACGCAGTATTTT. It encodes CASSSQAARHTDTQYF.

This clone was observed a handful of times. V usage is TRBV30 and J usage is TRBJ1-2, with 11 bases aligning to TRBD1. Germline CDR1 reads GTSNPN; CDR2 reads SVGIG (reference sequence). This CDR3 comprises 16 residues. The V and J ends lost 7 bases and 7 bases, in that order; junction bases with no gene match: 17. The DNA of the CDR3 is TGTGCCTTGATGGAACGGACAGGGGGCGTATCGAGTGGCTACACCTTC. This encodes CALMERTGGVSSGYTF.

This clone was observed a handful of times. V is TRBV19 and J is TRBJ2-7; 11 positions agree with TRBD1. There are 15 residues in the CDR3. Trimming at V came to 4 bases and at J to 3 bases, leaving 5 bases not matched to a gene. CDR1 and CDR2 from the germline V gene are LNHDA and SQIVND (reference sequence). The CDR3 DNA reads TGTGCCAGTAGTAACAAGGGACAGGGGGGCTACGAGCAGTACTTC. Translated, it gives CASSNKGQGGYEQYF.

The chain recombines TRBV18 with TRBJ1-1; D gene unclear. Germline lookup yields CDR1 KGHSH and CDR2 LQKENI. V shed 6 bases and J shed 4 bases, with 12 bases lying between them. The CDR3 is 13 amino acids. CDR3 coding DNA: TGTGCCAGCTCTGGAGGGTTTCTCACTGAAGCTTTCTTT. It yields the protein CASSGGFLTEAFF.